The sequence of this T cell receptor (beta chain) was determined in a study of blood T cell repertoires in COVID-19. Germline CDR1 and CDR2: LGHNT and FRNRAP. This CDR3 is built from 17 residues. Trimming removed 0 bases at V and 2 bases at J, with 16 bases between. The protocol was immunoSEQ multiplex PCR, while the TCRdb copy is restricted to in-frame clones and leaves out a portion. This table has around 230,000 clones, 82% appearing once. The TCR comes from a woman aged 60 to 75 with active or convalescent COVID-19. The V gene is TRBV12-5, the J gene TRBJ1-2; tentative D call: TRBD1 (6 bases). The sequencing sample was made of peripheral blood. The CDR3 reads CASGLVLSATGNYGYTF. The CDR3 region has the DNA TGTGCTAGTGGTTTGGTACTGTCCGCGACAGGCAACTATGGCTACACCTTC.